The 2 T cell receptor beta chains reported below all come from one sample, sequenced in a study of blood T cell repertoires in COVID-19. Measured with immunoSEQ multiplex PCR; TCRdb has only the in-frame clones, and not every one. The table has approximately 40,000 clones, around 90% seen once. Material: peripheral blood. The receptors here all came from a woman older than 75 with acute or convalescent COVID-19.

CDR3 loop: CSVARDRNYNEQFF. Here the CDR3 DNA reads TGCAGCGTTGCTCGGGACAGGAACTACAATGAGCAGTTCTTC. The rearrangement joins TRBV29-1 to TRBJ2-1; 8 bases are shared with TRBD1. This CDR3 spans 14 amino acids. The germline V gene encodes CDR1 SQVTM and CDR2 ANQGSEA. J lost 3 bases, V lost 4 bases, and 5 bases had no gene match.

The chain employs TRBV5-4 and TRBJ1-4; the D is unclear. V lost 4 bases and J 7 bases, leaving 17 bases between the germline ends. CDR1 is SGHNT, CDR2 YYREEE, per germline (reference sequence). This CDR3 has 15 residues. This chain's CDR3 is CASSPGGPSGEKLFF. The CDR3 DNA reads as TGTGCCAGCAGCCCCGGCGGGCCAAGTGGTGAAAAACTGTTTTTT.